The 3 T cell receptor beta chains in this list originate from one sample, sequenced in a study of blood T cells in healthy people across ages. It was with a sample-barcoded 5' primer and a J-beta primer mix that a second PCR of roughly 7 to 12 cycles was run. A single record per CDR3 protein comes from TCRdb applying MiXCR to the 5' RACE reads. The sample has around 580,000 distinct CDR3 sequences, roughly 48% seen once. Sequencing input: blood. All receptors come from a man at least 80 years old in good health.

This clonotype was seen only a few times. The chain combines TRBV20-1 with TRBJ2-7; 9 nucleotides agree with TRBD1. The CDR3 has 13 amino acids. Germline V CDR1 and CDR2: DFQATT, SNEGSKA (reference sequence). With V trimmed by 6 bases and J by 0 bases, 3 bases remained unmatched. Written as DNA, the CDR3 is TGCAGTGCCCCGACAGGGGGCTCCTACGAGCAGTACTTC. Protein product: CSAPTGGSYEQYF.

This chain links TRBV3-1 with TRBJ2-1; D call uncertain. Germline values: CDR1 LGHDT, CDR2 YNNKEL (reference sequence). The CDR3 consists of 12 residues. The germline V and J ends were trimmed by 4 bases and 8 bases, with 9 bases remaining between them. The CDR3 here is CASSPALYEQFF. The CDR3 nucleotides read TGTGCCAGCAGCCCCGCCCTTTATGAGCAGTTCTTC.

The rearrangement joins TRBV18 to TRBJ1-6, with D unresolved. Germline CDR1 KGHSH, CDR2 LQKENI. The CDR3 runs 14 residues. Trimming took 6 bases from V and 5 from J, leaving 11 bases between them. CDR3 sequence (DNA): TGTGCCAGCTCCCAAGACCGGGATAATTCACCCCTCCACTTT. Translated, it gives CASSQDRDNSPLHF.